This TCR beta chain was captured in a study of cytomegalovirus exposure and HLA in healthy donors. Study findings and constraints: In the analysis, some V segments, TRBV6-2 and TRBV6-3 included, were excluded as indistinguishable.

PCR was performed using 60 Vbeta and 13 Jbeta primers. The repertoire was sequenced with immunoSEQ multiplex PCR; TCRdb's copy has only in-frame clones and lacks some. There are about 55,000 clones in the sample; about 80% occur only once, and more than 1.4% lies in the top ten. V was clipped by 3 bases and J by 2 bases; unmatched bases: 6. The CDR3 loop spans 15 amino acids. The germline gives CDR1 SGHNT, CDR2 YYREEE (reference sequence). About this clone: Its matching antigen is unknown.

The J gene is TRBJ1-2, the V gene TRBV5-4; TRBD1 agrees at 8 bases. The receptor comes from a female donor in good health and CMV-seronegative. The sequenced sample consisted of PBMCs. For the CDR3, the DNA is TGTGCCAGCAGCTATACAGGGGGTCAAAACTATGGCTACACCTTC. It is translated as CASSYTGGQNYGYTF.